The rows below give T cell receptor beta chains drawn from one sample of a study of shared clonotypes between healthy human individuals. The data were produced by immunoSEQ multiplex PCR, yet TCRdb's version contains in-frame clones alone and is incomplete. The data contain approximately 500,000 clones, almost 80% of them singletons. Sample: PBMCs. The receptors originated from a middle-aged woman in good health. Some clones in this sample may be carry-over from other donors' samples. Each CDR3 is given with its conserved first and last residue. A D gene is named only where the DNA matches it firmly. Clone size appears in some rows only: once, few, many, or a class for an expanded clone.

clone_size j_call v_call d_call cdr3_aa cdr3_nt
NA TRBJ2-6 TRBV5-1 NA CASSGGSGANVLTF TGCGCCAGCAGCGGCGGATCTGGGGCCAACGTCCTGACTTTC
many TRBJ1-1 TRBV10-2 NA CASRDSSTEAFF TGCGCCAGCAGGGACAGTAGCACTGAAGCTTTCTTT
many TRBJ1-2 TRBV19 NA CASSISQDLDYGYTF TGTGCCAGTAGTATCTCACAGGACTTGGACTATGGCTACACCTTC
once TRBJ1-6 TRBV5-4 NA CASSPGGGRAVSPLHF TGTGCCAGCAGCCCCGGGGGGGGGCGAGCCGTTTCACCCCTCCACTTT
NA TRBJ1-1 TRBV18 NA CASSPPGKPNTEAFF TGTGCCAGCTCACCACCGGGGAAACCGAACACTGAAGCTTTCTTT
once TRBJ2-7 TRBV11-2 NA CASSSIPGGGLEQYF TGTGCCAGCAGCTCCATACCGGGAGGGGGCCTCGAGCAGTACTTC
NA TRBJ1-2 TRBV19 TRBD1 CASSMTGGDYGYTF TGTGCCAGTAGTATGACAGGGGGCGACTATGGCTACACCTTC
NA TRBJ2-1 TRBV4-2 TRBD2 CASSQEGIAGDEQFF TGTGCCAGCAGCCAAGAAGGGATAGCGGGAGATGAGCAGTTCTTC
NA TRBJ1-5 TRBV5-6 TRBD1 CASSLGPGGQPQHF TGTGCCAGCAGCTTGGGTCCAGGGGGTCAGCCCCAGCATTTT
NA TRBJ2-1 TRBV7-3 NA CASSVGTHGDEQFF TGTGCCAGCAGCGTAGGGACACATGGAGATGAGCAGTTCTTC
NA TRBJ1-3 TRBV2 NA CASSARDLVVGNTIYF TGTGCCAGCAGTGCCCGGGACCTAGTTGTCGGAAACACCATATATTTT
NA TRBJ2-7 TRBV6-6 TRBD2 CASSYRKSGSAYEQYF TGTGCCAGCAGTTACCGTAAGAGCGGGAGTGCCTACGAGCAGTACTTC
NA TRBJ2-1 TRBV7-3 NA CASSWRLGSHYNEQFF TGTGCCAGCAGCTGGCGACTGGGATCACACTACAATGAGCAGTTCTTC
NA TRBJ2-1 TRBV6-4 TRBD2 CASSPSGAEDNEQFF TGTGCCAGCAGTCCTAGCGGCGCAGAGGACAATGAGCAGTTCTTC
NA TRBJ2-1 TRBV7-6 NA CASSLALQGGRNEQFF TGTGCCAGCAGCTTAGCGCTACAGGGGGGGAGGAATGAGCAGTTCTTC
NA TRBJ2-5 TRBV19 TRBD2 CASSIGTSGEETQYF TGTGCCAGTAGTATAGGGACTAGCGGAGAAGAGACCCAGTACTTC
NA TRBJ2-3 TRBV11-3 NA CASSSTVFPDTQYF TGTGCCAGCAGCTCCACAGTTTTTCCAGATACGCAGTATTTT
few TRBJ2-3 TRBV5-1 NA CASSFFRTGSTDTQYF TGCGCCAGCAGCTTCTTCCGGACGGGTAGCACAGATACGCAGTATTTT
NA TRBJ2-3 TRBV28 TRBD2 CASRRAGGSTDTQYF TGTGCCAGCAGACGAGCGGGAGGGAGCACAGATACGCAGTATTTT
NA TRBJ2-5 TRBV27 NA CARWPQRETQYF TGTGCCAGGTGGCCTCAGAGAGAGACCCAGTACTTC
NA TRBJ2-5 TRBV15 NA CATSRRDNQETQYF TGTGCCACCAGCAGACGGGACAACCAAGAGACCCAGTACTTC
NA TRBJ1-5 TRBV23-1 NA CASTLRGGCQPQHF TGCGCCAGCACCCTAAGGGGGGGCTGTCAGCCCCAGCATTTT
NA TRBJ1-2 TRBV4-3 TRBD1 CASSPTWTGPYGYTF TGCGCCAGCAGCCCAACTTGGACAGGGCCGTATGGCTACACCTTC
NA TRBJ1-2 TRBV4-3 TRBD1 CASSQGDREVYGYTF TGCGCCAGCAGCCAAGGAGACAGGGAGGTCTATGGCTACACCTTC
NA TRBJ2-1 TRBV11-2 TRBD2 CASLRLVAGGKYNEQFF TGTGCCAGTCTCCGTTTGGTAGCGGGGGGGAAATACAATGAGCAGTTCTTC
NA TRBJ1-2 TRBV9 NA CASSVRGYGYTF TGTGCCAGCAGCGTGCGGGGGTATGGCTACACCTTC
few TRBJ1-1 TRBV29-1 TRBD1 CSVVRDREAFF TGCAGCGTTGTTCGGGACAGGGAAGCTTTCTTT
NA TRBJ1-1 TRBV28 TRBD1 CASRIDRGLLNTEAFF TGTGCCAGCAGAATCGACAGGGGGCTATTGAACACTGAAGCTTTCTTT
NA TRBJ2-5 TRBV27 NA CASAPSGETQYF TGTGCCAGCGCACCCTCCGGGGAGACCCAGTACTTC
NA TRBJ2-5 TRBV19 NA CASSIRQGGETQYF TGTGCCAGTAGTATTCGACAGGGAGGCGAGACCCAGTACTTC
NA TRBJ2-1 TRBV2 NA CASVWRFSYNEQFF TGTGCCAGCGTATGGCGTTTTTCCTACAATGAGCAGTTCTTC
NA TRBJ2-1 TRBV4-3 NA CASSQEPLAQSDEQFF TGCGCCAGCAGCCAAGAGCCCCTAGCTCAGTCGGATGAGCAGTTCTTC
NA TRBJ2-7 TRBV7-9 TRBD1 CASSLETGGIHEQYF TGTGCCAGCAGCTTAGAAACAGGGGGGATCCACGAGCAGTACTTC
NA TRBJ2-7 TRBV14 TRBD1 CASSPHRGNEQYF TGTGCCAGCAGCCCACACAGGGGTAACGAGCAGTACTTC
NA TRBJ2-5 TRBV14 TRBD2 CASSAGLAGGPQETQYF TGTGCCAGCAGCGCAGGACTAGCGGGAGGCCCTCAAGAGACCCAGTACTTC
NA TRBJ2-2 TRBV4-3 TRBD2 CASSRLAGGPVNTGELFF TGCGCCAGCAGCCGACTAGCGGGAGGGCCGGTGAACACCGGGGAGCTGTTTTTT
NA TRBJ1-4 TRBV28 TRBD1 CASSGWTGGQEKLFF TGTGCCAGCAGTGGCTGGACAGGGGGCCAAGAAAAACTGTTTTTT
NA TRBJ2-3 TRBV11-3 NA CASSLGSGPTSTDTQYF TGTGCCAGCAGCTTAGGATCAGGGCCGACTAGCACAGATACGCAGTATTTT
NA TRBJ2-7 TRBV9 TRBD2 CASSATSGRTYEQYF TGTGCCAGCAGCGCCACTAGCGGGAGGACCTACGAGCAGTACTTC
NA TRBJ2-7 TRBV14 NA CASSLGRTYEQYF TGTGCCAGCAGCCTGGGACGTACCTACGAGCAGTACTTC
once TRBJ2-7 TRBV15 NA CATSRELGTFYEQYF TGTGCCACCAGCAGAGAACTCGGGACTTTCTACGAGCAGTACTTC
NA TRBJ2-7 TRBV9 TRBD1 CASSITGGSYEQYF TGTGCCAGCAGTATAACAGGGGGCTCCTACGAGCAGTACTTC
NA TRBJ1-1 TRBV18 NA CASSPNRVLEEAFF TGTGCCAGCTCACCGAACAGGGTTTTGGAAGAAGCTTTCTTT
NA TRBJ2-3 TRBV29-1 TRBD1 CSVEPSGQAVSTDTQYF TGCAGCGTTGAGCCCAGTGGACAGGCGGTTAGCACAGATACGCAGTATTTT
NA TRBJ2-7 TRBV5-1 TRBD2 CASSLYLAGGNEQYF TGCGCCAGCAGCTTGTATCTAGCGGGAGGCAACGAGCAGTACTTC
NA TRBJ1-2 TRBV7-9 NA CASSLGDPGLGGYTF TGTGCCAGCAGCTTAGGGGACCCGGGATTGGGTGGCTACACCTTC
NA TRBJ2-5 TRBV10-3 NA CASAERGQETQYF TGTGCCTCCGCCGAGAGGGGCCAAGAGACCCAGTACTTC
NA TRBJ1-2 TRBV7-9 NA CASSLQSYGYTF TGTGCCAGCAGCTTACAGTCCTATGGCTACACCTTC
NA TRBJ2-2 TRBV28 TRBD1 CASSLGQAMTGELFF TGTGCCAGCAGCCTGGGACAGGCCATGACCGGGGAGCTGTTTTTT
NA TRBJ1-1 TRBV21-1 NA CASSTTGQAFF TGTGCCAGCAGCACCACAGGGCAAGCTTTCTTT
NA TRBJ1-4 TRBV19 TRBD1 CASRGGQENEKLFF TGTGCCAGTAGGGGCGGACAGGAGAATGAAAAACTGTTTTTT
NA TRBJ2-7 TRBV7-9 NA CASSLGGRAYEQYF TGTGCCAGCAGCTTAGGCGGGCGCGCCTACGAGCAGTACTTC